One and the same sample provided the 20 T cell receptor beta chains below, sequenced in a study of siplizumab effects on memory and regulatory T cells (dated by TCRdb to the late 2010s). Library preparation employed the immunoSEQ multiplex PCR assay. As stored in TCRdb, this immuneACCESS dataset retains in-frame rearrangements with V and J assigned. A fraction of the clones does not appear; measured against another copy, unresolved V genes explain less than half of the discrepancy, and the remainder lacks a known reason. Counted in this sample were approximately 82,000 clones; approximately 86% of them appeared once. The top ten hold approximately 1.5% of the sample. Material for sequencing was Tregs sorted from blood. The receptors come from a human donor in good health.

This clone is a singleton in its sample. This sample also contains other DNA sequences that code for the same CDR3. The chain combines TRBV5-1 with TRBJ1-2, with 8 nucleotides matching TRBD1. The trim removed 4 bases at V and 5 bases at J, leaving 4 bases unmatched. The length of the CDR3 is 13 residues. CDR1 and CDR2 from the germline V gene are SGHRS and YFSETQ. CDR3 loop: CASSPGTGYGYTF. The CDR3 bases are TGCGCCAGCAGCCCGGGGACAGGATATGGCTACACCTTC. Full variable domain (remainder filled in from reference TRBV5-1 and TRBJ1-2): KAGVTQTPRYLIKTRGQQVTLSCSPISGHRSVSWYQQTPGQGLQFLFEYFSETQRNKGNFPGRFSGRQFSNSRSEMNVSTLELGDSALYLCASSPGTGYGYTFGSGTRLTVV.

The rearrangement links TRBV28 to TRBJ1-3; D gene ambiguous. CDR1 and CDR2 from the germline V gene are MDHEN and SYDVKM. Trimming shortened V by 5 bases and J by 1 base, and 24 bases separated the two germline ends. There are 19 residues in the CDR3. CDR3 in amino acids: CASSPHAFNSEGSGNTIYF. DNA for the CDR3: TGTGCCAGCAGTCCCCATGCCTTTAACTCTGAAGGATCTGGAAACACCATATATTTT.

In DNA form, the CDR3 reads TGTGCCAGTAGTAGGGACAGTTTCAGCTCTGGGGCCAACGTCCTGACTTTC. Encoded protein: CASSRDSFSSGANVLTF. The chain links TRBV19 to TRBJ2-6, with 7 bases matching TRBD1. V was pared by 4 bases and J by 0 bases, with 6 bases of the junction left unmatched. Germline V CDR1 and CDR2: LNHDA, SQIVND (reference sequence). This CDR3 contains 17 residues.

This chain joins TRBV19 and TRBJ2-1; 11 nucleotides align to TRBD2. Germline assignment: CDR1 LNHDA and CDR2 SQIVND (reference sequence). The CDR3 consists of 16 residues. Trimming took 4 bases from V and 7 from J; bases not matched to a gene: 9. Written as DNA, the CDR3 is TGTGCCAGTAGTAAGGCGACTAGCGGGAAACGAAATGAGCAGTTCTTC. Protein: CASSKATSGKRNEQFF.

This chain joins TRBV19 and TRBJ2-2; tentative D call: TRBD1 (5 bases). The V gene lost 7 bases and the J gene lost 4 bases, with 16 bases spanning the gap. Germline assignment: CDR1 LNHDA and CDR2 SQIVND (reference sequence). The CDR3 loop spans 15 amino acids. CDR3 loop: CASKERGVGTGELFF. The CDR3 coding sequence is TGTGCCAGTAAGGAAAGGGGTGTTGGCACCGGGGAGCTGTTTTTT.

The rearrangement joins TRBV5-4 to TRBJ2-7; 10 bases are shared with TRBD1. Germline V CDR1 and CDR2: SGHNT, YYREEE (reference sequence). The junction had 7 bases not matched to a gene; V was cut back by 4 bases and J by 3 bases. The CDR3 covers 15 residues. Here the CDR3 DNA reads TGTGCCAGCAGCATGACCGGGACAGGGGTCTACGAGCAGTACTTC. Protein sequence: CASSMTGTGVYEQYF.

The V and J genes are TRBV18 and TRBJ1-4; 7 bases line up with TRBD1. Germline V gene lookup returns CDR1 KGHSH and CDR2 LQKENI. The CDR3 extends over 13 amino acids. V was clipped by 8 bases and J by 7 bases; unmatched bases: 7. The CDR3 DNA follows: TGTGCCAGCACCCGGGACAGCCTTGAAAAACTGTTTTTT. This codes for CASTRDSLEKLFF.

This sequence joins TRBV5-1 and TRBJ2-5; D is perhaps TRBD1 or TRBD2 (6 bases each). The CDR3 is made up of 16 amino acids. Germline V gene lookup returns CDR1 SGHRS and CDR2 YFSETQ. With 7 bases removed from V and 4 bases from J, the gap between germline ends came to 23 bases. CDR3 residues: CASPLPGAGSLETQYF. The CDR3 coding sequence is TGCGCCAGCCCCCTCCCGGGGGCGGGTTCTTTAGAGACCCAGTACTTC.

This chain joins TRBV29-1 and TRBJ1-2, with a tentative D call TRBD1 (5 bases). There are 14 residues in the CDR3. Germline V gene lookup returns CDR1 SQVTM and CDR2 ANQGSEA. V was shortened by 1 base and J by 5 bases, with 14 bases between the two germline ends. Here the CDR3 reads CSVEAQAAGYGYTF. CDR3 in DNA: TGCAGCGTTGAAGCACAGGCCGCTGGATATGGCTACACCTTC.

The count of this clone is one. This chain connects TRBV7-9 to TRBJ1-3; D unclear. This CDR3 region has 15 residues. Trimming left V 5 bases short and J 1 base short, with 12 bases between. From germline, CDR1 is SEHNR and CDR2 FQNEAQ (reference sequence). DNA for the CDR3: TGTGCCAGCAGCAATATGTTAAGGTCTGGAAACACCATATATTTT. Protein: CASSNMLRSGNTIYF.

V is TRBV5-1 and J is TRBJ2-7; weak D call: TRBD2 (5 bases). The CDR3 is 12 amino acids. With 4 bases removed from V and 6 bases from J, the gap between germline ends came to 11 bases. Germline V gene sequence: CDR1 SGHRS, CDR2 YFSETQ. The chain's CDR3 is CASSLGSGEQYF. In nucleotides, the CDR3 is TGCGCCAGCAGCCTAGGGAGTGGCGAGCAGTACTTC.

The gene calls are TRBV19 and TRBJ1-2, with D maybe TRBD1 (6 bases). The CDR3 length is 15 residues. Germline V gene lookup returns CDR1 LNHDA and CDR2 SQIVND (reference sequence). Trimming shortened V by 1 base and J by 2 bases, and 11 bases separated the two germline ends. CDR3 sequence (DNA): TGTGCCAGTAGTATAGGGGGGCCAGCAAACTATGGCTACACCTTC. It is translated as CASSIGGPANYGYTF.

This sequence joins TRBV18 and TRBJ2-5; possibly TRBD2 for D (7 bases). Germline CDR1 reads KGHSH; CDR2 reads LQKENI. The CDR3 covers 14 residues. Trimming stripped 3 bases from V and 4 bases from J, with 12 bases between. The CDR3 sequence is CASSPPGGLETQYF. In DNA, the CDR3 is TGTGCCAGCTCACCCCCGGGGGGCCTAGAGACCCAGTACTTC.

The V and J genes are TRBV4-2 and TRBJ1-1, with 7 bases fitting TRBD1. V shed 4 bases and J 2 bases; nucleotides not matched to a gene: 19. The CDR3 has 19 residues. Looked up from germline, CDR1 is LGHNA and CDR2 is YNFKEQ. CDR3 residues: CASSRNNDREAGYNTEAFF. Here the CDR3 DNA reads TGTGCCAGCAGCCGTAATAATGACAGGGAAGCGGGCTATAACACTGAAGCTTTCTTT.

The rearrangement joins TRBV6-5 to TRBJ2-5; D may correspond to TRBD1 or TRBD2 (5 bases each). The J call could be wrong; TRBJ2-7 is a better fit for the DNA end. The CDR3 extends over 14 amino acids. Germline loops: CDR1 MNHEY, CDR2 SVGAGI. The CDR3 spells CASSYGVGAYEQYF. CDR3 coding DNA: TGTGCCAGCAGTTACGGCGTCGGGGCTTACGAGCAGTACTTC.

The chain combines TRBV19 with TRBJ1-1; the D is unclear. The CDR3 length is 11 residues. Trimming stripped 5 bases from V and 5 bases from J, with 6 bases between. The germline CDR1 and CDR2 sequences are LNHDA and SQIVND (reference sequence). The CDR3 sequence is CASSFQTEAFF. The CDR3 coding sequence is TGTGCCAGTAGTTTTCAGACTGAAGCTTTCTTT. Drawing the rest from reference TRBV19 and TRBJ1-1, the complete variable domain is DGGITQSPKYLFRKEGQNVTLSCEQNLNHDAMYWYRQDPGQGLRLIYYSQIVNDFQKGDIAEGYSVSREKKESFPLTVTSAQKNPTAFYLCASSFQTEAFFGQGTRLTVV.

This CDR3 is CASTLSGGAYNEQFF. In DNA form, the CDR3 reads TGTGCCAGCACCCTTAGCGGGGGGGCCTACAATGAGCAGTTCTTC. The chain combines TRBV9 with TRBJ2-1; 11 bases align to TRBD2. The ends lost 6 bases at V and 2 bases at J; junction bases unmatched: 4. Germline V gene sequence: CDR1 SGDLS, CDR2 YYNGEE. The length of the CDR3 is 15 residues.

This clone came up once. The chain combines TRBV6-5 with TRBJ1-4, with a possible D match to TRBD1 (5 bases). Germline CDR1 reads MNHEY; CDR2 reads SVGAGI. The CDR3 runs 14 residues. Trimming left V 6 bases short and J 8 bases short, with 16 bases between. The CDR3 protein is CASRPDEGREKLFF. The CDR3 region has the DNA TGTGCCAGCAGGCCCGACGAGGGGCGGGAAAAACTGTTTTTT.

In its sample, this clone was seen a few times. This chain uses TRBV28 with TRBJ1-4; 9 bases are shared with TRBD1. The CDR3 is made up of 18 amino acids. Unmatched junction bases numbered 17, after V lost 6 bases and J lost 6 bases. Germline V gene sequence: CDR1 MDHEN, CDR2 SYDVKM. DNA for the CDR3: TGTGCCAGCAGCTTAGACCGGGACAGGGTGTTTGGTCATGAAAAACTGTTTTTT. This gives the protein CASSLDRDRVFGHEKLFF.

The gene calls are TRBV6-6 and TRBJ2-5; D might be TRBD2 (5 bases). Germline-derived CDR1 and CDR2 are MNHNY and SVGAGI (reference sequence). V lost 4 bases to trimming and J lost 4 bases, with 16 bases between them. CDR3 length equals 15 residues. The CDR3 loop is CASSSGTSAGETQYF. CDR3 coding DNA: TGTGCCAGCAGTTCCGGCACTAGTGCTGGAGAGACCCAGTACTTC.